This T cell receptor beta chain is from a study of blood T cell repertoires in COVID-19. TCRdb's copy holds only in-frame clones and misses some; the assay was immunoSEQ multiplex PCR. This table has 300,000 to 400,000 clones, around 87% appearing once. Unmatched junction bases numbered 5, after V lost 2 bases and J lost 1 base. Germline CDR1 SGHDN, CDR2 FVKESK. The CDR3 consists of 16 residues. The sample consisted of peripheral blood. The chain is built from TRBV14 and TRBJ1-1; TRBD1 agrees at 9 bases. The TCR was taken from a human donor in a cohort sampled during active COVID-19. The CDR3 region is CASSQYLDRGNTEAFF. The CDR3 bases are TGTGCCAGCAGCCAATATTTGGACAGGGGGAACACTGAAGCTTTCTTT. Full variable domain (remainder filled in from reference TRBV14 and TRBJ1-1): EAGVTQFPSHSVIEKGQTVTLRCDPISGHDNLYWYRRVMGKEIKFLLHFVKESKQDESGMPNNRFLAERTGGTYSTLKVQPAELEDSGVYFCASSQYLDRGNTEAFFGQGTRLTVV.